The 17 T cell receptor beta chains listed next were all sequenced from one sample in a study of blood T cell repertoires in COVID-19. TCRdb's copy holds only in-frame clones and misses some; the assay was immunoSEQ multiplex PCR. The repertoire has 88,000 or so clones, over 80% of them found once; the top ten carry 8.5% to 10%. Sequenced sample: peripheral blood. These receptor sequences come from a human donor in a cohort sampled during active COVID-19.

The rearrangement uses TRBV7-9 and TRBJ2-5, with D perhaps matching TRBD1 (5 bases). V dropped 1 base and J dropped 4 bases, with 10 bases sitting between them. Germline CDR1 is SEHNR and CDR2 is FQNEAQ (reference sequence). There are 14 residues in the CDR3. This chain's CDR3 is CASSLGAGLETQYF. The CDR3 bases are TGTGCCAGCAGCTTAGGGGCAGGGCTAGAGACCCAGTACTTC.

CDR3 protein: CASSVRTDSGEQYF. In DNA form, the CDR3 reads TGTGCCAGCAGCGTACGGACCGACTCGGGGGAGCAGTACTTC. V and J are TRBV9 and TRBJ2-7, with D perhaps TRBD2 (5 bases). This CDR3 has 14 residues. Trimming took 1 base from V and 7 from J, leaving 15 bases between them. Germline assignment: CDR1 SGDLS and CDR2 YYNGEE.

The CDR3 DNA sequence: TGTGCCAGCAGTGAACTAGCGGGAGGTGAGCAGTTCTTC. It codes for CASSELAGGEQFF. The gene calls are TRBV2 and TRBJ2-1, with 11 bases matching TRBD2. The CDR3 has 13 residues. Germline trimming cut 2 bases from V and 9 bases from J; bases unmatched to any gene: 0. Germline V gene data show CDR1 as SNHLY and CDR2 as FYNNEI.

The V call is TRBV11-3, the J call TRBJ2-7, with 8 bases fitting TRBD1. The germline gives CDR1 SGHNT, CDR2 YENEEA. The CDR3 has 14 amino acids. V lost 3 bases, J lost 4 bases, and 5 bases stayed unmatched. CDR3 nucleotide sequence: TGTGCCAGCAGCTTTGGACAGGGTGTATACGAGCAGTACTTC. Its translation: CASSFGQGVYEQYF.

This clone has a single count. The J gene is TRBJ2-7, the V gene TRBV3-1 (or the pseudogene TRBV3-2), with TRBD1 as a possible D gene (6 bases). Trimming cost V 1 base and J 6 bases, with 16 bases left between them. The CDR3 covers 15 residues. In germline, CDR1 is LGHDT, CDR2 YNNKEL (reference sequence). The CDR3 region has the DNA TGTGCCAGCAGCCAAGTGCGGCAGGGGAACGGCGAGCAGTACTTC. Amino acid sequence: CASSQVRQGNGEQYF.

The chain is built from TRBV5-4 and TRBJ1-2; D uncertain. The CDR3 is 13 residues long. CDR1 is SGHNT, CDR2 YYREEE, per germline (reference sequence). V was pared by 1 base and J by 8 bases, with 12 bases between. DNA of the CDR3: TGTGCCAGCAGCTTGAATAGACTGAGGGGCTACACCTTC. As protein: CASSLNRLRGYTF.

Regarding this clone: The same CDR3 is also encoded by other DNA sequences in this sample. The rearrangement links TRBV29-1 to TRBJ1-1; a possible D gene is TRBD1 (5 bases). V lost 3 bases and J 4 bases, leaving 9 bases between the germline ends. The CDR3 runs to 12 residues. CDR1 and CDR2 from the germline V gene are SQVTM and ANQGSEA. The CDR3 nucleotides are TGCAGCGTTGATTCGGGGGGCACTGAAGCTTTCTTT. Its protein is CSVDSGGTEAFF.

The chain is built from TRBV11-3 and TRBJ2-4; 8 bases match TRBD1. This CDR3 has 19 residues. CDR1 is SGHNT, CDR2 YENEEA, per germline. V shed 4 bases, J shed 0 bases, and the junction held 14 bases outside the gene matches. DNA of the CDR3: TGTGCCAGCAGCTACCGGGACAGGAGGTCCCAAGTAGCCAAAAACATTCAGTACTTC. The encoded protein is CASSYRDRRSQVAKNIQYF.

The chain couples TRBV10-1 to TRBJ2-5, with D perhaps matching TRBD1 (5 bases). The CDR3 consists of 13 residues. The germline V gene encodes CDR1 WNHNN and CDR2 SYGVQD (reference sequence). V lost 4 bases and J 5 bases, leaving 11 bases between the germline ends. CDR3 nucleotides: TGCGCCAGCAGTGGTCAGGGTTGGGAGACCCAGTACTTC. Protein: CASSGQGWETQYF.

The chain is built from TRBV3-1 (or the pseudogene TRBV3-2) and TRBJ2-3, with TRBD2 identical over 7 bases. The CDR3 consists of 14 residues. Germline assignment: CDR1 LGHDT and CDR2 YNNKEL (reference sequence). After removal of 3 bases from V and 4 bases from J, the junction contained 4 bases not matched to a gene. Here the CDR3 reads CASSHGRESDTQYF. The CDR3 DNA sequence: TGTGCCAGCAGCCATGGGAGGGAATCAGATACGCAGTATTTT.

This clone has just one count. The CDR3 nucleotides are TGTGCCAGCAGCTTGGTCGGGGAAGGGTTCTCTGGGGCCAACGTCCTGACTTTC. The encoded protein is CASSLVGEGFSGANVLTF. The rearrangement uses TRBV5-4 and TRBJ2-6; D possibly corresponds to TRBD2 (5 bases). Germline V gene sequence: CDR1 SGHNT, CDR2 YYREEE (reference sequence). Trimming removed 0 bases at V and 0 bases at J, with 13 bases between. The CDR3 spans 18 residues.

Remarks on this clone: Compared with germline, one end of the junction differs, possibly owing to a read error. This same CDR3 is encoded by further DNA sequences in the sample. The chain has TRBV18 and TRBJ2-7; TRBD1 might be the D (6 bases). Per the germline V gene, CDR1 is KGHSH and CDR2 is LQKENI. CDR3 length: 12 residues. The CDR3 here is CASSPDSYEQYF. The CDR3, as DNA: TGTGCCAGTTCACCGGACAGCTACGAGCAGTACTTC.

V and J are TRBV12-3 or TRBV12-4 and TRBJ1-6; weak D call: TRBD1 (5 bases). CDR3 size: 12 residues. The ends were cut back, 1 base at V and 16 bases at J, with 11 bases in the middle. The CDR3 loop reads CASSLGQRSLHF. The CDR3 nucleotides read TGTGCCAGCAGTTTAGGACAGAGGTCTCTCCACTTT.

The V gene is TRBV28, the J gene TRBJ1-5, with D possibly matching TRBD1 (6 bases). Trimming stripped 2 bases from V and 8 bases from J, with 13 bases between. This CDR3 contains 14 residues. The V gene's germline CDR1 is MDHEN and CDR2 SYDVKM. The CDR3 here is CASSLRHRVEPQHF. CDR3 DNA: TGTGCCAGCAGTTTAAGACACAGGGTAGAGCCCCAGCATTTT.

V gene TRBV6-4 combines with J gene TRBJ2-1, with 7 bases matching TRBD2. The CDR3 is 15 residues long. Germline V gene sequence: CDR1 MRHNA, CDR2 SNTAGT. After removal of 10 bases from V and 0 bases from J, the junction contained 9 bases not matched to a gene. The CDR3 nucleotides read TGTGCCAAACTACTAGCGACGAGCTCCTACAATGAGCAGTTCTTC. Amino acids: CAKLLATSSYNEQFF.

This clone was recorded once. The chain is built from TRBV30 and TRBJ1-4, with D unclear. Germline V gene data show CDR1 as GTSNPN and CDR2 as SVGIG (reference sequence). There are 15 residues in the CDR3. V was trimmed by 0 bases and J by 5 bases, leaving 13 bases between them. The CDR3 region has the DNA TGTGCCTGGAGTGTACTAGGAGTGCTAAATGAAAAACTGTTTTTT. This encodes CAWSVLGVLNEKLFF.

This clone was observed a single time. The rearrangement links TRBV11-2 to TRBJ2-3, with D uncertain. Germline CDR1 SGHAT, CDR2 FQNNGV. V was cut by 7 bases and J by 0 bases, with 14 bases left in between. The CDR3 sequence is 15 residues long. CDR3 in amino acids: CASTDNSHSTDTQYF. In DNA, the CDR3 is TGTGCCAGCACCGACAACTCCCATAGCACAGATACGCAGTATTTT. Complete variable domain (other parts from reference TRBV11-2 and TRBJ2-3): EAGVAQSPRYKIIEKRQSVAFWCNPISGHATLYWYQQILGQGPKLLIQFQNNGVVDDSQLPKDRFSAERLKGVDSTLKIQPAKLEDSAVYLCASTDNSHSTDTQYFGPGTRLTVL.